These 29 T cell receptor beta chains were sequenced from one sample in a study of T cells expressing NK-cell markers. TCRdb re-called the 5' RACE reads and gives one entry per CDR3 protein, without DNA. The sample totals 440,000 or so distinct CDR3 sequences; its top ten clones hold 6% to 9.5%. Sequences were obtained from blood T cells: a sorted CD56 or NKG2C T cell subset, CD4+ or CD8+ T cells, or bulk PBMC T cells (not recorded which). The receptors derive from a woman aged 18-69 years in good health.

The chain uses TRBV24-1 and TRBJ2-1; TCRdb reports TRBD2, a call that lacks DNA to check it against. Per the germline V gene, CDR1 is KGHDR and CDR2 is SFDVKD. CDR3 length equals 16 residues. CDR3 sequence: CATSDTGLGVSNEQFF.

The chain is built from TRBV2 and TRBJ1-2; no DNA is available, so the TRBD1 call from TCRdb remains unchecked. Germline V gene sequence: CDR1 SNHLY, CDR2 FYNNEI. There are 15 residues in the CDR3. The CDR3 protein is CASSDPDRGTYGYTF.

This sequence joins TRBV28 and TRBJ1-1. The CDR3 spans 12 residues. Germline V lookup: CDR1 MDHEN, CDR2 SYDVKM. This CDR3 is CASSFSGVKAFF.

The rearrangement joins TRBV20-1 to TRBJ2-5; with no DNA, the TCRdb D assignment of TRBD1 cannot be verified. The CDR3 runs to 12 residues. Germline CDR1 and CDR2: DFQATT and SNEGSKA (reference sequence). The CDR3 region is CSAQQGFETQYF.

The chain uses TRBV5-8 and TRBJ2-2. The germline V gene encodes CDR1 SGHTS and CDR2 YDEGEE. This CDR3 has 14 residues. The CDR3 spells CASSFYPNTGELFF.

The chain employs TRBV5-1 and TRBJ2-1. Per germline, CDR1 SGHRS and CDR2 YFSETQ. The CDR3 runs to 17 residues. The CDR3 protein is CASSLAWKDSSYNEQFF.

The rearrangement links TRBV4-3 to TRBJ2-3; absent DNA, TCRdb's TRBD1 call cannot be checked. There are 13 residues in the CDR3. Germline V gene sequence: CDR1 LGHNA, CDR2 YSLEER. The CDR3 reads CASSQERTGAQYF.

The chain combines TRBV4-2 with TRBJ1-1; the TCRdb D gene call, TRBD1, has no DNA to confirm it. This CDR3 region has 17 residues. Germline CDR1 reads LGHNA; CDR2 reads YNFKEQ. The CDR3 reads CASSTRGAGLMNTEAFF.

J is TRBJ1-2 and V is TRBV11-2; absent DNA, TCRdb's TRBD1 call cannot be checked. Germline CDR1 is SGHAT and CDR2 is FQNNGV. The CDR3 is 15 residues long. CDR3 protein: CASSQNRAGFPGYTF.

The V gene is TRBV5-6, the J gene TRBJ2-3; TCRdb's D call of TRBD1 is untestable without DNA. The CDR3 has 15 residues. CDR1 is SGHDT, CDR2 YYEEEE, per germline. This CDR3 is CASSGTGLATDTQYF.

This chain links TRBV28 with TRBJ1-5; TCRdb returns TRBD1, unconfirmable since there is no DNA. CDR1 MDHEN and CDR2 SYDVKM come from the germline V gene. The CDR3 is made up of 15 amino acids. CDR3 region: CASSFADRGQQPQHF.

V usage is TRBV7-8 and J usage is TRBJ1-1; the TRBD1 assignment by TCRdb is unverifiable without DNA. This CDR3 is built from 17 residues. Germline-derived CDR1 and CDR2 are SGHVS and FQNEAQ. The CDR3 region is CASSLGGAAATNTEAFF.

V and J are TRBV11-2 and TRBJ2-3; TCRdb calls TRBD1, which cannot be checked without DNA. Per the germline V gene, CDR1 is SGHAT and CDR2 is FQNNGV. This CDR3 is built from 12 residues. The CDR3 sequence is CASSSTGLTQYF.

This chain links TRBV12-3 or TRBV12-4 with TRBJ1-2; TCRdb selects TRBD1, and the lack of DNA leaves this call unchecked. The CDR3 loop spans 15 amino acids. CDR3 sequence reads: CASSRLRGQQGGYTF.

The V gene is TRBV20-1, the J gene TRBJ1-4; TCRdb outputs TRBD1, but without DNA this stays unchecked. CDR3 length equals 12 residues. The germline V gene encodes CDR1 DFQATT and CDR2 SNEGSKA (reference sequence). CDR3 sequence: CSARDRGEKLFF.

The gene calls are TRBV15 and TRBJ2-7. In germline, CDR1 is LNHNV, CDR2 YYDKDF (reference sequence). This CDR3 has 15 residues. CDR3 sequence: CATSRDDTRSYEQYF.

The V call is TRBV4-3, the J call TRBJ2-1; TCRdb's assignment of TRBD1 cannot be checked, as there is no DNA. Germline loops: CDR1 LGHNA, CDR2 YSLEER. The CDR3 covers 15 residues. The CDR3: CASSQGGASHNEQFF.

The chain employs TRBV4-3 and TRBJ2-7; the TRBD1 assignment by TCRdb is unverifiable without DNA. The CDR3 sequence is 13 residues long. Germline loops: CDR1 LGHNA, CDR2 YSLEER. The CDR3 is CASSPGGIYEQYF.

The V call is TRBV6-5, the J call TRBJ1-5. The germline gives CDR1 MNHEY, CDR2 SVGAGI. The CDR3 spans 13 residues. This CDR3 reads CASSYGHNQPQHF.

The rearrangement joins TRBV4-3 to TRBJ2-1. The CDR3 loop spans 15 amino acids. The V gene's germline CDR1 is LGHNA and CDR2 YSLEER. The CDR3 spells CASSQDSVRGNEQFF.

The genes are TRBV29-1 and TRBJ2-3; TCRdb gives TRBD2 as the D gene, but with no DNA this cannot be confirmed. Germline V gives CDR1 SQVTM, CDR2 ANQGSEA. The CDR3 length is 12 residues. The CDR3 loop reads CSAGGPSDTQYF.

This sequence joins TRBV5-4 and TRBJ2-7. Germline values: CDR1 SGHNT, CDR2 YYREEE (reference sequence). CDR3 length equals 15 residues. Here the CDR3 reads CASSSRLAASYEQYF.

The chain uses TRBV6-5 and TRBJ2-3; the TRBD1 assignment by TCRdb is unverifiable without DNA. CDR1 is MNHEY, CDR2 SVGAGI, per germline. This CDR3 comprises 16 residues. The CDR3 loop is CASSYTGGEATDTQYF.

J is TRBJ1-6 and V is TRBV20-1; TCRdb calls TRBD1, which cannot be checked without DNA. The length of the CDR3 is 18 residues. The germline V gene has CDR1 DFQATT and CDR2 SNEGSKA (reference sequence). The CDR3: CSASVGQGRANYNSPLHF.

The rearrangement links TRBV19 to TRBJ2-1; no DNA is available, so the TRBD1 call from TCRdb remains unchecked. Germline loops: CDR1 LNHDA, CDR2 SQIVND (reference sequence). The CDR3 totals 13 residues. The CDR3 region is CASSLWGQGEQFF.

The chain joins TRBV4-3 to TRBJ2-2. The CDR3 contains 13 residues. CDR1 is LGHNA and CDR2 is YSLEER in the germline V gene. CDR3: CASSQATVGELFF.

The chain employs TRBV7-2 and TRBJ2-2; no DNA is available, so the TRBD2 call from TCRdb remains unchecked. CDR1 is SGHTA and CDR2 is FQGNSA in the germline V gene. The CDR3 totals 14 residues. CDR3: CASSSDYLTGELFF.

The rearrangement links TRBV27 to TRBJ2-4; TCRdb designates TRBD1, a call that cannot be tested without DNA. The CDR3 is 12 amino acids. Per the germline V gene, CDR1 is MNHEY and CDR2 is SMNVEV (reference sequence). The CDR3 sequence: CASSLPRGIQYF.

The chain uses TRBV20-1 and TRBJ2-1; without DNA, the TCRdb call of TRBD2 cannot be checked. Germline CDR1 is DFQATT and CDR2 is SNEGSKA (reference sequence). The CDR3 sequence is 13 residues long. The chain's CDR3 is CSASGGDHNEQFF.